Listed here is a single T cell receptor (beta chain). Its target is not known. This sample includes further DNA sequences coding for the same CDR3. This sample is drawn from a study of radiotherapy plus CTLA-4 blockade in lung cancer. The overall study: In around 17% of patients, objective responses were seen; roughly 28% had disease control. Study-level findings and limits: Blood-borne expansion of tumor-derived TCR clones followed radiotherapy plus ipilimumab. Reports state that early shifts in blood T cell clones, with interferon-beta, best predicted response.

The study gave focal radiation plus ipilimumab CTLA-4 blockade to patients with chemo-refractory metastatic non-small-cell lung cancer. The CDR3 is 13 residues long. V was shortened by 9 bases and J by 5 bases, with 13 bases between the two germline ends. Germline-derived CDR1 and CDR2 are SNHLY and FYNNEI. Produced via immunoSEQ multiplex PCR; TCRdb's table is partial and in-frame only. The table includes about 88,000 clones, approximately 79% detected once. This TCR came from a human donor with non-small cell lung cancer that progressed on radiotherapy plus ipilimumab. The sequencing here drew on peripheral blood, taken from a patient treated with radiotherapy plus ipilimumab. The chain joins TRBV2 to TRBJ1-4, with D perhaps TRBD1 (5 bases). The CDR3 DNA reads as TGTGCCAGGGGGGGTTCCCGGAATGAAAAACTGTTTTTT. Translated: CARGGSRNEKLFF.